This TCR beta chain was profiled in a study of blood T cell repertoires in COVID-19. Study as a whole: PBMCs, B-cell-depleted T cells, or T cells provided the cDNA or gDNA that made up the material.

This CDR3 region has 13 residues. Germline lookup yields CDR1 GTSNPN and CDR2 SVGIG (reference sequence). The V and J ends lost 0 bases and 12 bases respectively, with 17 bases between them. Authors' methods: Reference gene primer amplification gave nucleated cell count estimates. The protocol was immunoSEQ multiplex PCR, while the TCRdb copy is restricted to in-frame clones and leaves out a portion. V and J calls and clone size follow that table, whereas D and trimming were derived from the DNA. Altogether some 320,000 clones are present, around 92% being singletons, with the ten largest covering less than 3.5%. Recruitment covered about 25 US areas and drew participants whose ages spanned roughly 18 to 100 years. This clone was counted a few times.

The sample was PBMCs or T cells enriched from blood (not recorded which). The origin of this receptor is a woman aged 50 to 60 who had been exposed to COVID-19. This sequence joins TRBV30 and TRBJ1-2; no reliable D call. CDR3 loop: CAWSVRDNLADTF. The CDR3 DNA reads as TGTGCCTGGAGTGTACGAGACAACCTGGCCGACACCTTC.